The rows below give T cell receptor beta chains drawn from one sample of a study of identical twins. Each CDR3 protein is one row after TCRdb ran MiXCR on the 5' RACE reads. The data show around 500,000 distinct CDR3 sequences, 14% seen once. These data were also reused for a study on yellow fever vaccine responses in identical twins.

Sequencing input: CD4+ T cells sorted from blood. The receptors originated from a young woman in good health. Each CDR3 is given with its conserved first and last residue.

J gene: TRBJ2-3; V gene: TRBV20-1; CDR3 length: 15; CDR3 protein: CSARVHPGRTDTQYF
J gene: TRBJ1-5; V gene: TRBV6-1; CDR3 length: 13; CDR3 protein: CASARGSNQPQHF
J gene: TRBJ2-5; V gene: TRBV7-2; CDR3 length: 15; CDR3 protein: CASSQSSGGGETQYF
J gene: TRBJ2-3; V gene: TRBV10-3; CDR3 length: 12; CDR3 protein: CAIGTESDTQYF
J gene: TRBJ2-3; V gene: TRBV29-1; CDR3 length: 12; CDR3 protein: CSVNRGVDTQYF
J gene: TRBJ2-3; V gene: TRBV7-8; CDR3 length: 16; CDR3 protein: CASSVRNKDRTDTQYF
J gene: TRBJ1-1; V gene: TRBV7-9; CDR3 length: 13; CDR3 protein: CASSSGANTEAFF
J gene: TRBJ1-2; V gene: TRBV20-1; CDR3 length: 14; CDR3 protein: CSARRPQTRDGYTF
J gene: TRBJ2-3; V gene: TRBV20-1; CDR3 length: 16; CDR3 protein: CSARDPQRGTTDTQYF
J gene: TRBJ2-1; V gene: TRBV7-9; CDR3 length: 14; CDR3 protein: CASSFRQGANEQFF
J gene: TRBJ2-1; V gene: TRBV24-1; CDR3 length: 16; CDR3 protein: CATSDTGTSGNNEQFF
J gene: TRBJ2-2; V gene: TRBV20-1; CDR3 length: 14; CDR3 protein: CSASRDYGTGELFF
J gene: TRBJ2-5; V gene: TRBV28; CDR3 length: 14; CDR3 protein: CASRLTPGEETQYF
J gene: TRBJ2-1; V gene: TRBV20-1; CDR3 length: 15; CDR3 protein: CSADLLRDTYNEQFF
J gene: TRBJ2-2; V gene: TRBV6-5; CDR3 length: 15; CDR3 protein: CASSYSTDLTGELFF
J gene: TRBJ2-1; V gene: TRBV5-5; CDR3 length: 15; CDR3 protein: CASSTGQTNYNEQFF
J gene: TRBJ1-2; V gene: TRBV12-3/TRBV12-4; CDR3 length: 14; CDR3 protein: CASSFGTGGNGYTF
J gene: TRBJ2-3; V gene: TRBV2; CDR3 length: 13; CDR3 protein: CASSEVPYHTQYF
J gene: TRBJ2-1; V gene: TRBV20-1; CDR3 length: 17; CDR3 protein: CCARTGTPQSSYNEQFF
J gene: TRBJ2-4; V gene: TRBV19; CDR3 length: 13; CDR3 protein: CASSRDEGYIQYF
J gene: TRBJ2-1; V gene: TRBV3-1; CDR3 length: 16; CDR3 protein: CASAKGLERAYNEQFF
J gene: TRBJ2-3; V gene: TRBV5-1; CDR3 length: 13; CDR3 protein: CASSLGITDTQYF
J gene: TRBJ2-2; V gene: TRBV5-1; CDR3 length: 15; CDR3 protein: CASSELTGNTGELFF
J gene: TRBJ2-2; V gene: TRBV20-1; CDR3 length: 13; CDR3 protein: CSKDRGNTGELFF
J gene: TRBJ2-3; V gene: TRBV24-1; CDR3 length: 13; CDR3 protein: CATSDLRADTQYF
J gene: TRBJ2-3; V gene: TRBV11-2; CDR3 length: 18; CDR3 protein: CASSHGLAGGTSTDTQYF
J gene: TRBJ2-7; V gene: TRBV30; CDR3 length: 10; CDR3 protein: CACKNYEQYF
J gene: TRBJ1-1; V gene: TRBV21-1; CDR3 length: 14; CDR3 protein: CASRTGTVNTEAFF
J gene: TRBJ2-7; V gene: TRBV7-2; CDR3 length: 14; CDR3 protein: CASSPRGDSYEQYF
J gene: TRBJ2-5; V gene: TRBV5-6; CDR3 length: 15; CDR3 protein: CASSLGGVVEETQYF
J gene: TRBJ2-7; V gene: TRBV4-2; CDR3 length: 15; CDR3 protein: CASSQDGGSSYEQYF
J gene: TRBJ2-7; V gene: TRBV20-1; CDR3 length: 12; CDR3 protein: CSALVGAYEQYF
J gene: TRBJ2-7; V gene: TRBV5-1; CDR3 length: 15; CDR3 protein: CASQITGDPSYEQYF
J gene: TRBJ2-7; V gene: TRBV18; CDR3 length: 14; CDR3 protein: CASSPRGTAAKQYF
J gene: TRBJ2-2; V gene: TRBV6-2/TRBV6-3; CDR3 length: 16; CDR3 protein: CASSVGLAGVGGELFF
J gene: TRBJ2-1; V gene: TRBV4-1; CDR3 length: 16; CDR3 protein: CASSQAQQGLYNEQFF
J gene: TRBJ2-1; V gene: TRBV11-2; CDR3 length: 14; CDR3 protein: CASSLDTTDNEQFF
J gene: TRBJ2-1; V gene: TRBV28; CDR3 length: 14; CDR3 protein: CASSQGLPANEQFF
J gene: TRBJ2-3; V gene: TRBV29-1; CDR3 length: 14; CDR3 protein: CSVILAGVVDTQYF
J gene: TRBJ2-1; V gene: TRBV7-9; CDR3 length: 15; CDR3 protein: CASSSTSGAWNEQFF
J gene: TRBJ1-2; V gene: TRBV28; CDR3 length: 13; CDR3 protein: CASSSGHSYGYTF
J gene: TRBJ2-1; V gene: TRBV3-1; CDR3 length: 17; CDR3 protein: CASSREGGSSSYNEQFF
J gene: TRBJ2-7; V gene: TRBV12-3/TRBV12-4; CDR3 length: 12; CDR3 protein: CASSTIPYEQYF
J gene: TRBJ2-7; V gene: TRBV27; CDR3 length: 15; CDR3 protein: CASSATGSSTYEQYF
J gene: TRBJ2-5; V gene: TRBV25-1; CDR3 length: 15; CDR3 protein: CASSDIAGGGETQYF
J gene: TRBJ2-7; V gene: TRBV7-2; CDR3 length: 13; CDR3 protein: CASSSEFPREQYF
J gene: TRBJ2-5; V gene: TRBV7-9; CDR3 length: 17; CDR3 protein: CASSPGTSGGSGETQYF
J gene: TRBJ2-7; V gene: TRBV12-3/TRBV12-4; CDR3 length: 14; CDR3 protein: CASSRDGGGYEQYF
J gene: TRBJ2-3; V gene: TRBV5-1; CDR3 length: 15; CDR3 protein: CASSPGLARTDTQYF
J gene: TRBJ2-3; V gene: TRBV13; CDR3 length: 14; CDR3 protein: CASSLGRMADTQYF
J gene: TRBJ2-5; V gene: TRBV28; CDR3 length: 14; CDR3 protein: CASSSRTRQETQYF
J gene: TRBJ2-3; V gene: TRBV12-3/TRBV12-4; CDR3 length: 14; CDR3 protein: CASSQGGAADTQYF
J gene: TRBJ1-6; V gene: TRBV9; CDR3 length: 14; CDR3 protein: CASGVSSYNSPLHF
J gene: TRBJ2-7; V gene: TRBV11-2; CDR3 length: 15; CDR3 protein: CASSLGGRTFGEQYF
J gene: TRBJ2-1; V gene: TRBV7-6; CDR3 length: 13; CDR3 protein: CASSWRGGDEQFF
J gene: TRBJ2-1; V gene: TRBV25-1; CDR3 length: 14; CDR3 protein: CASSPSGRTNEQFF
J gene: TRBJ2-3; V gene: TRBV6-1; CDR3 length: 15; CDR3 protein: CASRSIAAPVDTQYF
J gene: TRBJ2-4; V gene: TRBV28; CDR3 length: 15; CDR3 protein: CASSYLGAVKNIQYF
J gene: TRBJ1-5; V gene: TRBV6-2/TRBV6-3; CDR3 length: 12; CDR3 protein: CASTQGYQPQHF